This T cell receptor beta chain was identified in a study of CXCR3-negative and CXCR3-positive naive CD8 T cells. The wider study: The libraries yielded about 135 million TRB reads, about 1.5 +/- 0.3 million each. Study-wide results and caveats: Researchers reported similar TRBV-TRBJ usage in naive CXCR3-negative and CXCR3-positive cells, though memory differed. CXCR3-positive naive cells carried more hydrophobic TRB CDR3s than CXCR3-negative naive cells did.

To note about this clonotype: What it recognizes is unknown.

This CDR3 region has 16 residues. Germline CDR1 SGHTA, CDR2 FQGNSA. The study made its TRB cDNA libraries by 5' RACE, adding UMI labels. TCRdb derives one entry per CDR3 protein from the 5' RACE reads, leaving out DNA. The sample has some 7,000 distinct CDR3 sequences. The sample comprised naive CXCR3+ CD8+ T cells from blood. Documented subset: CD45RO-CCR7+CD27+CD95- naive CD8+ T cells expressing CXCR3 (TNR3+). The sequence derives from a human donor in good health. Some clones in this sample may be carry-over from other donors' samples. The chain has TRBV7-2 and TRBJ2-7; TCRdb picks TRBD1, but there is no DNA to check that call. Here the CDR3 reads CASSYSSGTATYEQYF.